A single sample gave rise to the 14 T cell receptor beta chains below, sequenced in a study of T cell clonotyping in hematopoietic cell transplantation. Sequencing used immunoSEQ multiplex PCR; TCRdb keeps in-frame clones, though not all of them. This sample has some 16,000 clones, with roughly 91% found just once. Specimen: peripheral blood mononuclear cells. Receptors were obtained from a man aged 40-50 years in good health. Some clones in this sample may be carry-over from other donors' samples.

The chain carries TRBV6-5 and TRBJ2-7; 9 positions match TRBD1. Per the germline V gene, CDR1 is MNHEY and CDR2 is SVGAGI. Trimming at V came to 5 bases and at J to 2 bases, leaving 4 bases not matched to a gene. This CDR3 contains 14 residues. The CDR3 coding sequence is TGTGCCAGCAGTCGAGGACAGGGGACCTACGAGCAGTACTTC. Translation: CASSRGQGTYEQYF.

This clone appeared once. V usage is TRBV13 and J usage is TRBJ2-2; D unclear. Per germline, CDR1 PRHDT and CDR2 FYEKMQ (reference sequence). Trimming took off 4 bases at V and 4 bases at J, with 10 bases between the two ends. The CDR3 sequence is 14 residues long. CDR3 coding DNA: TGTGCCAGCAGCTCACCTCCCAGCACCGGGGAGCTGTTTTTT. Translating it yields CASSSPPSTGELFF.

The chain carries TRBV2 and TRBJ1-1; D is ambiguous. V was trimmed by 0 bases and J by 4 bases, leaving 12 bases between them. This CDR3 has 15 residues. Looked up from germline, CDR1 is SNHLY and CDR2 is FYNNEI. The CDR3 DNA reads TGTGCCAGCAGTGAAGCCTGGCAGCTGAGCACTGAAGCTTTCTTT. Protein: CASSEAWQLSTEAFF. Full variable domain (outside the CDR3, taken from reference TRBV2 and TRBJ1-1): EPEVTQTPSHQVTQMGQEVILRCVPISNHLYFYWYRQILGQKVEFLVSFYNNEISEKSEIFDDQFSVERPDGSNFTLKIRSTKLEDSAMYFCASSEAWQLSTEAFFGQGTRLTVV.

The V call is TRBV9, the J call TRBJ1-1; D may be TRBD1 (5 bases). Germline CDR1 SGDLS, CDR2 YYNGEE. This CDR3 spans 18 amino acids. Trimming stripped 0 bases from V and 2 bases from J, with 20 bases between. This CDR3 reads CASSVAGGGEGANTEAFF. CDR3 coding DNA: TGTGCCAGCAGCGTAGCTGGCGGGGGAGAGGGAGCTAACACTGAAGCTTTCTTT.

The V call is TRBV6-4, the J call TRBJ2-2; 8 bases line up with TRBD2. Germline V lookup: CDR1 MRHNA, CDR2 SNTAGT. There are 15 residues in the CDR3. V gave up 4 bases and J gave up 1 base; unmatched junction bases: 2. The CDR3: CASSVTSGNTGELFF. CDR3 in DNA: TGTGCCAGCAGTGTCACTAGCGGGAACACCGGGGAGCTGTTTTTT.

This clone was observed a few times. This chain joins TRBV11-3 and TRBJ1-1; D remains ambiguous. This CDR3 is built from 15 residues. Germline V gene lookup returns CDR1 SGHNT and CDR2 YENEEA. V lost 2 bases and J lost 0, with 10 bases in between. Written as DNA, the CDR3 is TGTGCCAGCAGCTTAAAAATCACCATGAACACTGAAGCTTTCTTT. It codes for CASSLKITMNTEAFF.

The CDR3 bases are TGTGCCAGCAGCGTAGCCGGGTCAGGGGGAGGTGACGAGCAGTACTTC. Translation: CASSVAGSGGGDEQYF. V gene TRBV9 combines with J gene TRBJ2-7; tentatively, D is TRBD1 (7 bases). Germline CDR1 is SGDLS and CDR2 is YYNGEE. V was pared by 0 bases and J by 5 bases, with 18 bases between. The CDR3 contains 16 residues.

The genes are TRBV28 and TRBJ2-5; D not resolved. Germline V lookup: CDR1 MDHEN, CDR2 SYDVKM. The CDR3 extends over 14 amino acids. With 1 base removed from V and 2 bases from J, the gap between germline ends came to 8 bases. The CDR3 region is CASSLLVGQETQYF. The CDR3 bases are TGTGCCAGCAGTTTATTGGTCGGGCAAGAGACCCAGTACTTC.

Turning to this clone: Germline is not matched at one junction end, which may reflect a read error. The chain has TRBV5-4 and TRBJ2-3, with D possibly being TRBD2 (5 bases). Germline-derived CDR1 and CDR2 are SGHNT and YYREEE (reference sequence). CDR3 length: 14 amino acids. The CDR3 DNA reads TGTGCCAGCAGCCTCGCGACTACCACACATACGCAGTATTTT. It encodes CASSLATTTHTQYF.

The CDR3 region is CASSALGGSGSTDTQYF. CDR3 DNA sequence: TGTGCCAGCAGCGCCCTGGGGGGCTCAGGTAGCACAGATACGCAGTATTTT. The chain joins TRBV9 to TRBJ2-3, with D perhaps assigned TRBD1 or TRBD2 (6 bases each). The CDR3 extends over 17 amino acids. CDR1 is SGDLS, CDR2 YYNGEE, per germline. Deletions cut 3 bases from V and 0 bases from J, with 17 bases between.

The V gene is TRBV25-1, the J gene TRBJ2-1; D is unclear. Germline CDR1 reads MGHDK; CDR2 reads SYGVNS. V gave up 2 bases and J gave up 6 bases, with 11 bases separating them. The CDR3 is made up of 14 amino acids. The CDR3 spells CASSEGQNSNEQFF. The CDR3 DNA is TGTGCCAGCAGTGAAGGCCAGAACTCCAATGAGCAGTTCTTC.

The CDR3 sequence: CASTLGAGTDTQYF. The CDR3 DNA is TGTGCCAGCACCCTGGGGGCCGGGACAGATACGCAGTATTTT. V is TRBV7-6 and J is TRBJ2-3; possible D gene TRBD1, 6 bases. Trimming shortened V by 7 bases and J by 3 bases, and 14 bases separated the two germline ends. Germline V gene data show CDR1 as SGHVS and CDR2 as FNYEAQ. CDR3 length equals 14 residues.

The chain uses TRBV2 and TRBJ1-1; D perhaps matches TRBD1 (5 bases). V was shortened by 8 bases and J by 7 bases, with 11 bases between the two germline ends. Germline values: CDR1 SNHLY, CDR2 FYNNEI. The CDR3 is 11 residues long. The CDR3 DNA is TGTGCCAGCGCTCCCGACAGTGAAGCTTTCTTT. Its translation: CASAPDSEAFF.

The chain has TRBV2 and TRBJ1-6, with no clear D. The CDR3 spans 14 residues. CDR1 and CDR2 from the germline V gene are SNHLY and FYNNEI. Trimming took 2 bases from V and 9 from J, leaving 11 bases between them. DNA of the CDR3: TGTGCCAGCAGTGAATCCAGACTGAGTTCACCCCTCCACTTT. Translating it yields CASSESRLSSPLHF.